Detailed here is one TCR beta chain. Its antigen is not known. The length of the CDR3 is 15 residues. With 1 base clipped from V and 5 bases from J, the junction kept 3 bases outside the gene matches. Germline lookup yields CDR1 SGHTA and CDR2 FQGNSA. The sample originates from a study of Ad26.COV2.S vaccination and SARS-CoV-2 variants. Study-wide background: Once or twice, 56 days apart, Ad26.COV2.S was delivered intramuscularly.

Notes on the study in general: Spike-specific TCR breadth ran higher among vaccine recipients than placebo recipients. Measurement of non-spike TCR breadth gave similar results in vaccine and placebo recipients.

The treatment: approximately 18 received Ad26.COV2.S at low or high dose, single or two shots; 5 received placebo; per-sample allocation not given. Sampling was performed 63 days after the first vaccine or placebo injection. An adult donor aged 18-55 years was enrolled in Boston. The table came from immunoSEQ multiplex PCR; TCRdb's copy has only in-frame clones and leaves some out. The sample has 300,000 to 350,000 clones, about 86% seen once. The sequence was obtained from a person between 18 and 65 years old who received the Ad26.COV2.S COVID-19 vaccine or a placebo. Sequencing was performed on peripheral blood, taken in a trial of Ad26.COV2.S vaccine versus placebo. This chain links TRBV7-2 with TRBJ1-4; 8 positions match TRBD1. CDR3 nucleotide sequence: TGTGCCAGCAGCTTAGGGACAGGGAGAAATGAAAAACTGTTTTTT. As protein: CASSLGTGRNEKLFF.